A single T cell receptor (beta chain) is shown here with its context. The data were taken from a study of cytomegalovirus exposure and HLA in healthy donors. The method was immunoSEQ multiplex PCR; TCRdb's version includes in-frame clones alone and lacks a portion of them. This sample carries 250,000 or so clones, roughly 87% of them seen once, and the ten largest clones take around 11%. CDR1 is MNHEY, CDR2 SMNVEV, per germline (reference sequence). V was pared by 4 bases and J by 1 base, with 5 bases of the junction left unmatched. The CDR3 has 15 amino acids. The gene calls are TRBV27 and TRBJ1-1, with 8 bases lining up with TRBD1. The sequenced sample consisted of PBMCs. This clonotype was sampled from a man aged 18-30 years in good health and CMV-seropositive. The CDR3, as DNA: TGTGCCAGCAGTTCAAGGACAGGGAAGAACACTGAAGCTTTCTTT. Encoded protein: CASSSRTGKNTEAFF.